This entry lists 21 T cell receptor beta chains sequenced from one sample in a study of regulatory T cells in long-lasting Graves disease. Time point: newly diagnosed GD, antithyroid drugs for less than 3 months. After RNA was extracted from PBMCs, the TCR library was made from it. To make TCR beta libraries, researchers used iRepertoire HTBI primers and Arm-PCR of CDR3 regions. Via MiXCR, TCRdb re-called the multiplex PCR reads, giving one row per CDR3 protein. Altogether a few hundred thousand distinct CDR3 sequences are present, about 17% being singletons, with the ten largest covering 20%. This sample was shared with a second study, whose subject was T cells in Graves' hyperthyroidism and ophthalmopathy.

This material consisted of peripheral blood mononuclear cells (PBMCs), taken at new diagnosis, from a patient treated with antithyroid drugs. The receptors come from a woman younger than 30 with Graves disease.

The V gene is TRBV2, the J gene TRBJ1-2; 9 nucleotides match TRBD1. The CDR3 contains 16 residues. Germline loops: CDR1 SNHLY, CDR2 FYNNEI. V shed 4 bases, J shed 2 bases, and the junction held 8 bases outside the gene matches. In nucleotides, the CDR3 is TGTGCCAGCAGTGCGTTCTGGACAGGGGAAAACTATGGCTACACCTTC. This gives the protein CASSAFWTGENYGYTF.

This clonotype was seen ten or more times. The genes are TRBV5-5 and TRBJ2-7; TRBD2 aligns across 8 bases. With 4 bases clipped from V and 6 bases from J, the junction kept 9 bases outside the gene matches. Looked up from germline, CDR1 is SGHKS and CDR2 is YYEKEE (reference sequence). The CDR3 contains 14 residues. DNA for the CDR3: TGTGCCAGCAGCCGGGCCATAGCGGGGAGCGAGCAGTACTTC. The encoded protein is CASSRAIAGSEQYF.

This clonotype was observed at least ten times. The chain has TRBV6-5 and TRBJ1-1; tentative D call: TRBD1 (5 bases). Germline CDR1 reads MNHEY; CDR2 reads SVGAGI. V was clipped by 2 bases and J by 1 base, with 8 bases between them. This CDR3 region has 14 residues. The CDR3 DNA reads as TGTGCCAGCAGTTACCAGGGTAGGAACACTGAAGCTTTCTTT. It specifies CASSYQGRNTEAFF.

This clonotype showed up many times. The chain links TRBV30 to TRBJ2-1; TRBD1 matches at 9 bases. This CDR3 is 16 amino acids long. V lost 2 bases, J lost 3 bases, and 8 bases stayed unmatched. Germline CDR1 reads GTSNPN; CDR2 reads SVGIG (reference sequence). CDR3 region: CAWSWGGQGGYNEQFF. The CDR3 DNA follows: TGTGCCTGGAGTTGGGGGGGACAGGGAGGCTACAATGAGCAGTTCTTC.

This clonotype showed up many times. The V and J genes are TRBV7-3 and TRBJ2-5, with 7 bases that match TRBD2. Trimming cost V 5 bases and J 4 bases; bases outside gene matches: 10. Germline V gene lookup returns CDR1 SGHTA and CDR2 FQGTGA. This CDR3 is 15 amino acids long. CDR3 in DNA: TGTGCCAGCAGCATGAACGGCGGGAGCCGAGAGACCCAGTACTTC. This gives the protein CASSMNGGSRETQYF. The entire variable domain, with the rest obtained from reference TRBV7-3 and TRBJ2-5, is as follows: GAGVSQTPSNKVTEKGKYVELRCDPISGHTALYWYRQSLGQGPEFLIYFQGTGAADDSGLPNDRFFAVRPEGSVSTLKIQRTERGDSAVYLCASSMNGGSRETQYFGPGTRLLVL.

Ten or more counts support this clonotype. The CDR3 sequence: CASKREAARGYTF. For the CDR3, the DNA is TGTGCCAGCAAGAGGGAGGCAGCTCGGGGCTACACCTTC. The chain uses TRBV2 and TRBJ1-2; D uncertain. Trimming took 7 bases from V and 8 from J, leaving 17 bases between them. From germline, CDR1 is SNHLY and CDR2 FYNNEI. The CDR3 runs 13 residues.

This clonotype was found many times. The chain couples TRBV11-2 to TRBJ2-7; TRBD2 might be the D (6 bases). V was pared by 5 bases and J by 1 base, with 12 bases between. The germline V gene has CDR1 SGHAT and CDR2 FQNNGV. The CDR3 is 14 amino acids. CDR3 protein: CASSTVSGSYEQYF. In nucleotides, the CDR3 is TGTGCCAGCAGCACCGTTAGCGGATCCTACGAGCAGTACTTC. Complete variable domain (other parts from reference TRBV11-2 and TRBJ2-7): EAGVAQSPRYKIIEKRQSVAFWCNPISGHATLYWYQQILGQGPKLLIQFQNNGVVDDSQLPKDRFSAERLKGVDSTLKIQPAKLEDSAVYLCASSTVSGSYEQYFGPGTRLTVT.

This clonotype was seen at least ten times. The CDR3 bases are TGTGCCAGTAGTCTCCTGGACGGGGATACCGATGGCTACACCTTC. This translates into CASSLLDGDTDGYTF. The J gene is TRBJ1-2, the V gene TRBV19; D is unclear. The V gene's germline CDR1 is LNHDA and CDR2 SQIVND (reference sequence). Trimming left V 5 bases short and J 6 bases short, with 19 bases between. The length of the CDR3 is 15 residues.

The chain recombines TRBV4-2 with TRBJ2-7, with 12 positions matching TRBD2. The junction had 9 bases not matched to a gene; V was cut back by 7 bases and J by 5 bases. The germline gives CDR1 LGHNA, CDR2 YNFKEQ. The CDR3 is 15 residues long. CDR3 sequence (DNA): TGTGCCAGCAACCTTGAATGGACTAGCGGGAACGAGCAGTACTTC. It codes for CASNLEWTSGNEQYF.

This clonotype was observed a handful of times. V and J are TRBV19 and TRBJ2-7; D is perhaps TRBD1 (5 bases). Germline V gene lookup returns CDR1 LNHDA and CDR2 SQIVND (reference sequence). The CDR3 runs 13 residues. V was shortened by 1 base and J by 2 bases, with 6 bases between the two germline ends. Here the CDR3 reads CASSIAGTYEQYF. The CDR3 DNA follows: TGTGCCAGTAGTATAGCAGGGACCTACGAGCAGTACTTC.

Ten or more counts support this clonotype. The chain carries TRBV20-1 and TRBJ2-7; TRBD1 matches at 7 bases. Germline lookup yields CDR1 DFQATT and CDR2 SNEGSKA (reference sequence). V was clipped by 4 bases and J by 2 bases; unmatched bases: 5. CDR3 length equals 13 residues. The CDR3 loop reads CSATNRGTYEQYF. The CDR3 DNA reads TGCAGTGCTACTAACAGGGGTACCTACGAGCAGTACTTC.

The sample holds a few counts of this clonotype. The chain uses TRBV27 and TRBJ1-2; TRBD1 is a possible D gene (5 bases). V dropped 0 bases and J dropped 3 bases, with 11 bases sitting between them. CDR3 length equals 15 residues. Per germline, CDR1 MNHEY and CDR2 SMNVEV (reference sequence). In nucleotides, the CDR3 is TGTGCCAGCAGTTTATCGCGGGGGTACTACTATGGCTACACCTTC. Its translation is CASSLSRGYYYGYTF.

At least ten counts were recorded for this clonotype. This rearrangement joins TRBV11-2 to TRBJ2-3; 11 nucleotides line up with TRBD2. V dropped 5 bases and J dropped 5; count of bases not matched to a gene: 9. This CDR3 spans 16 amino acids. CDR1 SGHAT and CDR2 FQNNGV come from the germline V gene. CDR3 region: CASSDPTSGVGDTQYF. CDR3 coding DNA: TGTGCCAGCAGCGACCCGACTAGCGGGGTGGGAGATACGCAGTATTTT.

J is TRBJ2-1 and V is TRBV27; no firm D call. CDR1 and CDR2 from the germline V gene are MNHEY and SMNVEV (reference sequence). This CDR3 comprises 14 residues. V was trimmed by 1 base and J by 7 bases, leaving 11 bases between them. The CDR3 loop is CASSLFPGANEQFF. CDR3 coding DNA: TGTGCCAGCAGTTTATTTCCCGGAGCGAATGAGCAGTTCTTC.

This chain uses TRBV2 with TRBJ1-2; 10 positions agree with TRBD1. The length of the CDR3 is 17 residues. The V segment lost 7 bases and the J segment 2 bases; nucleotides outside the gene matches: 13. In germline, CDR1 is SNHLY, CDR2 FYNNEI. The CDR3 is CASNNPDGTGENYGYTF. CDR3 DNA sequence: TGTGCCAGCAACAACCCGGACGGGACAGGGGAAAACTATGGCTACACCTTC.

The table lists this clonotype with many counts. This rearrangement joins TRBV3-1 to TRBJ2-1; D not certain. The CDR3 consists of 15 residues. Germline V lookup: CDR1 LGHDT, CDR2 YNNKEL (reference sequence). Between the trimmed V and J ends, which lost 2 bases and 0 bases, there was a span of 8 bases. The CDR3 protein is CASSQSHSSYNEQFF. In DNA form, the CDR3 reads TGTGCCAGCAGCCAAAGCCACAGCTCCTACAATGAGCAGTTCTTC.

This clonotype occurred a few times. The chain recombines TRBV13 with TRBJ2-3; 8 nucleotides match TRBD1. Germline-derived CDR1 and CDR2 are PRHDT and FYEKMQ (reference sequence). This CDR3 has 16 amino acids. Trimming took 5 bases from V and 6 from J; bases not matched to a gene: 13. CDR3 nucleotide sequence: TGTGCCAGCAGCCCCTCGACAGGGGCCAGGGGGGATACGCAGTATTTT. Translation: CASSPSTGARGDTQYF.

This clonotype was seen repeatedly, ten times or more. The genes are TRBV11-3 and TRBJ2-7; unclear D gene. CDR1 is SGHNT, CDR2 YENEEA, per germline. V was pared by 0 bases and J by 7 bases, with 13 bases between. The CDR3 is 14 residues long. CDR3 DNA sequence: TGTGCCAGCAGCTTAGACGGGTATCTCGCGGAGCAGTACTTC. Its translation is CASSLDGYLAEQYF.

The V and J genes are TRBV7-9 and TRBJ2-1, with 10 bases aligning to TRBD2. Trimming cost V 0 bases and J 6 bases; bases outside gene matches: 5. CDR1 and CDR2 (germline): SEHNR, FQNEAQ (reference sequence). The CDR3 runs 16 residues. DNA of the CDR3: TGTGCCAGCAGCTTAGCCGGGGCTAGCGGGAGCAATGAGCAGTTCTTC. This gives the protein CASSLAGASGSNEQFF.

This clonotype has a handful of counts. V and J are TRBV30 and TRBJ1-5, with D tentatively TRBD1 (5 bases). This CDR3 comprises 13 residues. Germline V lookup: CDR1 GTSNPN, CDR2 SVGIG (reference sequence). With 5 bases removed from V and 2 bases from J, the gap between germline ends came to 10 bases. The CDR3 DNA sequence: TGTGCCTGGGGCTTGGGGGGCAATCAGCCCCAGCATTTT. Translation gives CAWGLGGNQPQHF.

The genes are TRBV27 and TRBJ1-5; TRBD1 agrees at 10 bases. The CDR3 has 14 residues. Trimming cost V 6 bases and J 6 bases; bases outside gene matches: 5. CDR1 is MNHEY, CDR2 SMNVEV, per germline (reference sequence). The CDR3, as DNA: TGTGCCAGCAGCGCAGACAGGGGGCTTCAGCCCCAGCATTTT. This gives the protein CASSADRGLQPQHF.